Presented here are 2 T cell receptor beta chains from one specimen sequenced in a study of shared clonotypes between healthy human individuals. Assay: immunoSEQ multiplex PCR; the TCRdb copy retains only in-frame clones and omits some. The repertoire has under 1,100,000 clones, 65% to 75% of them found once; the top ten carry 1.5%. Material: memory CD4+ T cells sorted from blood. This sample's subset: CD45RA-negative fraction. Receptors originate from a man between 18 and 29 years old in good health.

This chain joins TRBV6-6 and TRBJ1-2; the match to TRBD1 covers 8 bases. Unmatched junction bases numbered 2, after V lost 5 bases and J lost 6 bases. This CDR3 has 12 amino acids. Germline V gene data show CDR1 as MNHNY and CDR2 as SVGAGI (reference sequence). CDR3 sequence: CASSPQGDGYTF. The CDR3 nucleotides are TGTGCCAGCAGTCCACAGGGGGATGGCTACACCTTC.

This rearrangement joins TRBV5-1 to TRBJ1-5; D is undetermined. Trimming cost V 1 base and J 5 bases, with 13 bases left between them. The CDR3 extends over 15 amino acids. Germline assignment: CDR1 SGHRS and CDR2 YFSETQ. The CDR3 nucleotides read TGCGCCAGCAGCTTGTCGCCCAGCAGCGATCAGCCCCAGCATTTT. It is translated as CASSLSPSSDQPQHF.